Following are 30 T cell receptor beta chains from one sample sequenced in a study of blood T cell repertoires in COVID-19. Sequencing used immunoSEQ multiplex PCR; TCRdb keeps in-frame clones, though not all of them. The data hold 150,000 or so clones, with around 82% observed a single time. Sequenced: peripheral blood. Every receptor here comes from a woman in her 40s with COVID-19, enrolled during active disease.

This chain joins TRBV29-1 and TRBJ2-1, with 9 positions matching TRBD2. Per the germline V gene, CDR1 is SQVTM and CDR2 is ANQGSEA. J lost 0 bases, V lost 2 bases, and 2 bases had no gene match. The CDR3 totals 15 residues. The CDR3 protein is CSVEKAGGSYNEQFF. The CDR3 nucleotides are TGCAGCGTTGAAAAAGCGGGGGGCTCCTACAATGAGCAGTTCTTC.

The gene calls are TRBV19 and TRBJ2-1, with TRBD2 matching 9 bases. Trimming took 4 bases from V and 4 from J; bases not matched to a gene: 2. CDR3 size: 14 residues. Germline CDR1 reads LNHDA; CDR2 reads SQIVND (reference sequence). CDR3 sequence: CASSKLAGYNEQFF. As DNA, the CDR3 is TGTGCCAGTAGTAAACTAGCGGGTTACAATGAGCAGTTCTTC. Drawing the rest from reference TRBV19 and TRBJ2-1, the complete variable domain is DGGITQSPKYLFRKEGQNVTLSCEQNLNHDAMYWYRQDPGQGLRLIYYSQIVNDFQKGDIAEGYSVSREKKESFPLTVTSAQKNPTAFYLCASSKLAGYNEQFFGPGTRLTVL.

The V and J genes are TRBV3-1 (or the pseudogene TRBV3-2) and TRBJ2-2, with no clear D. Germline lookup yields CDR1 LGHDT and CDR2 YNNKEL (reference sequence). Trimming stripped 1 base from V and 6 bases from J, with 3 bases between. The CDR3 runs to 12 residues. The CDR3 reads CASSQAAGELFF. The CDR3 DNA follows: TGTGCCAGCAGCCAAGCAGCCGGGGAGCTGTTTTTT.

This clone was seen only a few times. Here the CDR3 DNA reads TGTGCCAGCAGTATTCCAGTAATCTACGAGCAGTACTTC. It specifies CASSIPVIYEQYF. The genes are TRBV28 and TRBJ2-7; D gene uncertain. This CDR3 spans 13 amino acids. Germline CDR1 reads MDHEN; CDR2 reads SYDVKM. With 5 bases removed from V and 3 bases from J, the gap between germline ends came to 11 bases.

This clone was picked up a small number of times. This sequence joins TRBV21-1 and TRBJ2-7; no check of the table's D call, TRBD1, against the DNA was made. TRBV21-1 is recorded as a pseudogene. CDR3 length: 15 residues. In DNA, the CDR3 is TGTGCCAGCAGCACAAAGATAGGGGCTCACCACGAGCAGTACGTC. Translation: CASSTKIGAHHEQYV.

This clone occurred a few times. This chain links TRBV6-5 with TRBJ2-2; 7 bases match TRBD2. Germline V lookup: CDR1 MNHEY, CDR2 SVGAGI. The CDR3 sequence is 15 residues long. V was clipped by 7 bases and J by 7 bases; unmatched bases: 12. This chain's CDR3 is CASTKKGRGVGELFF. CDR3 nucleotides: TGTGCCAGCACAAAAAAAGGTCGGGGGGTCGGGGAGCTGTTTTTT.

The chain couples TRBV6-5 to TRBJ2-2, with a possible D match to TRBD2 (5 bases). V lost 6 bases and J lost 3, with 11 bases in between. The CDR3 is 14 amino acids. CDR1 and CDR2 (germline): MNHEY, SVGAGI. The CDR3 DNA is TGTGCCAGCAGGGAGGCCTTCTACACCGGGGAGCTGTTTTTT. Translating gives CASREAFYTGELFF.

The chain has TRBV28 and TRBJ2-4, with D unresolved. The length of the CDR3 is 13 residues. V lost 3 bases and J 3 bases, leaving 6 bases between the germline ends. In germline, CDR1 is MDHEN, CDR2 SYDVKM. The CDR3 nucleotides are TGTGCCAGCAGTTTGGCAGTCAAAAACATTCAGTACTTC. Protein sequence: CASSLAVKNIQYF.

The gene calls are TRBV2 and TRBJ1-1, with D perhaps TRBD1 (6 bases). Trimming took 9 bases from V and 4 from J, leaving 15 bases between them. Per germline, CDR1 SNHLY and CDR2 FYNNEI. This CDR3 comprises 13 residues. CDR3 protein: CARRRQASTEAFF. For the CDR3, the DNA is TGTGCCAGACGGCGACAGGCCTCCACTGAAGCTTTCTTT.

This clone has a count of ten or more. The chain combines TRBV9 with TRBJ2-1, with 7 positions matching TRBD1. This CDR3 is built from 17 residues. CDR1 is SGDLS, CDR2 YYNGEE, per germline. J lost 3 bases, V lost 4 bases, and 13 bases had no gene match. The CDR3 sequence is CASSQLNRGIDYNEQFF. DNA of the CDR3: TGTGCCAGCAGCCAACTAAACAGGGGCATAGACTACAATGAGCAGTTCTTC.

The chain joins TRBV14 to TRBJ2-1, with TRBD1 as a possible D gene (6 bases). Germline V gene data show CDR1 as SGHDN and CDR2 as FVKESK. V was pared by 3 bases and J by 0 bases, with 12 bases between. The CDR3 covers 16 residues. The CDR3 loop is CASSQPGQSSYNEQFF. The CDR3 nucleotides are TGTGCCAGCAGCCAGCCGGGACAAAGCTCCTACAATGAGCAGTTCTTC.

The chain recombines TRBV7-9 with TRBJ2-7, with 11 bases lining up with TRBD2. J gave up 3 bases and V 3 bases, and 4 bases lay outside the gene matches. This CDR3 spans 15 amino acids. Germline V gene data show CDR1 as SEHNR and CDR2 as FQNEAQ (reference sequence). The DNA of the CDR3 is TGTGCCAGCAGCTTTGGGACTAGCGGCCTCTACGAGCAGTACGTC. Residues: CASSFGTSGLYEQYV.

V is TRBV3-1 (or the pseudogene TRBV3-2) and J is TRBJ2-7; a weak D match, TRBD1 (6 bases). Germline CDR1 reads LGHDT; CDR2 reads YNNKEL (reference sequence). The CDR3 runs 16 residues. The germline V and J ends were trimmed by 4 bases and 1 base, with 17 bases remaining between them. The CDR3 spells CASSRETGITSYEQYF. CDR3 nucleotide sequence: TGTGCCAGCAGCCGTGAGACAGGAATCACGTCCTACGAGCAGTACTTC.

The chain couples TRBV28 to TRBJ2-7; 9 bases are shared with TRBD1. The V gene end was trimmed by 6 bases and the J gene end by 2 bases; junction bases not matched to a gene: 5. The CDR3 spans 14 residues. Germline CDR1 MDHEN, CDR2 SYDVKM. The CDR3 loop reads CASRVGTGTYEQYF. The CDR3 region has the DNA TGTGCCAGCAGGGTCGGGACAGGGACCTACGAGCAGTACTTC.

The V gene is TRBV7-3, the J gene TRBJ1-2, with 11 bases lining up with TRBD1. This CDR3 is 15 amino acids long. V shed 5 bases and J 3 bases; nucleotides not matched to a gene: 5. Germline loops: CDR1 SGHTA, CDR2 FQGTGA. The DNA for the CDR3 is TGTGCCAGCAGCCCCCGGGACAGGGGGGACTATGGCTACACCTTC. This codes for CASSPRDRGDYGYTF.

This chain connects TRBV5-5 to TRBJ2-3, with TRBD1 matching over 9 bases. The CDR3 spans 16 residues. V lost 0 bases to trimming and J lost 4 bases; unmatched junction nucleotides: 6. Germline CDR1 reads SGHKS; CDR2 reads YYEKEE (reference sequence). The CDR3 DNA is TGTGCCAGCAGCTTGGTGGACAGGGGTCCAGCAGATACGCAGTATTTT. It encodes CASSLVDRGPADTQYF.

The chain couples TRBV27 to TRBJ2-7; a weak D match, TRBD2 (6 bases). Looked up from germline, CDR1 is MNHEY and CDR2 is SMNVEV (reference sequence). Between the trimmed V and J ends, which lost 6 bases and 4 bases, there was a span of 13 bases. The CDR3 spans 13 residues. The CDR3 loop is CASSPAAGYEQYF. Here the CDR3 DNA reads TGTGCCAGCAGCCCGGCTGCGGGATACGAGCAGTACTTC.

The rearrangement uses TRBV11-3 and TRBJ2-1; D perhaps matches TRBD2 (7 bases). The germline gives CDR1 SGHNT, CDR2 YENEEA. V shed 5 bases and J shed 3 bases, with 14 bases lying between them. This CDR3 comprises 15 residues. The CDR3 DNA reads TGTGCCAGCAGCCCCCGGGGGGCCAACTACAATGAGCAGTTCTTC. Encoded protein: CASSPRGANYNEQFF.

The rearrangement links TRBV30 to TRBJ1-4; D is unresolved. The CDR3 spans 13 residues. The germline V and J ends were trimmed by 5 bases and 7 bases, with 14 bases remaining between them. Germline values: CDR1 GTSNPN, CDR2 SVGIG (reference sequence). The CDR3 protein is CAWSTLVAEKLFF. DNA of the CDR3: TGTGCCTGGTCGACCCTTGTAGCTGAAAAACTGTTTTTT. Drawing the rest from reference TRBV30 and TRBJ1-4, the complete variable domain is SQTIHQWPATLVQPVGSPLSLECTVEGTSNPNLYWYRQAAGRGLQLLFYSVGIGQISSEVPQNLSASRPQDRQFILSSKKLLLSDSGFYLCAWSTLVAEKLFFGSGTQLSVL.

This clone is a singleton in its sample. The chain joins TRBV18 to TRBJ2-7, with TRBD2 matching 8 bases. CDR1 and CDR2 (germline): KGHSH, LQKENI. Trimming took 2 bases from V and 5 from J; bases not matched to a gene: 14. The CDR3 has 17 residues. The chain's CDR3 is CASSPASSGSINNEQYF. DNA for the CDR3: TGTGCCAGCTCACCAGCTTCCAGCGGGAGTATCAACAACGAGCAGTACTTC. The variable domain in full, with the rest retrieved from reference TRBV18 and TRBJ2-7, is NAGVMQNPRHLVRRRGQEARLRCSPMKGHSHVYWYRQLPEEGLKFMVYLQKENIIDESGMPKERFSAEFPKEGPSILRIQQVVRGDSAAYFCASSPASSGSINNEQYFGPGTRLTVT.

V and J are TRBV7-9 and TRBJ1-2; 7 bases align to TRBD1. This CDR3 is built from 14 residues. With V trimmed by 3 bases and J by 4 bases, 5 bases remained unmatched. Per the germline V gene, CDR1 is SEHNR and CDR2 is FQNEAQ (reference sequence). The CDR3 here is CASSFKQGTYGYTF. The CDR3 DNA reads TGTGCCAGCAGCTTTAAACAGGGGACCTATGGCTACACCTTC.

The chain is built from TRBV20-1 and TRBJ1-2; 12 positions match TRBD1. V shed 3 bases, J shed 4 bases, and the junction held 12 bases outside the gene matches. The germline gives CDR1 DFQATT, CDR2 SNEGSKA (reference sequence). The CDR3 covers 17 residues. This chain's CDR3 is CSASIPGTGGNGYGYTF. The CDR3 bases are TGCAGTGCTAGTATTCCCGGGACAGGGGGCAACGGCTATGGCTACACCTTC.

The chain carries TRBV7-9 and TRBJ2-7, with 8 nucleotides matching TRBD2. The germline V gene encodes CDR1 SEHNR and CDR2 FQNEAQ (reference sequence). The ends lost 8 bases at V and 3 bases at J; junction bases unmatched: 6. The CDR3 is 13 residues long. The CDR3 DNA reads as TGTGCCAGCGCTCCGCGGGAGGACTACGAGCAGTACTTC. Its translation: CASAPREDYEQYF.

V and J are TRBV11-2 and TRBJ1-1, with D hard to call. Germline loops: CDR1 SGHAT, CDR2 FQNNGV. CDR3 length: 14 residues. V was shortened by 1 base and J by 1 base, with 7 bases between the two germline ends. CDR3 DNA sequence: TGTGCCAGCAGCTTAGCCGGAGGGAACACTGAAGCTTTCTTT. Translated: CASSLAGGNTEAFF.

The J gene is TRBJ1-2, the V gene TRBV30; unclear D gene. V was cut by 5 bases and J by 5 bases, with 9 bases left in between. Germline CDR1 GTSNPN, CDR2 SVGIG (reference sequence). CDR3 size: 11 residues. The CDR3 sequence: CAWFGGYGYTF. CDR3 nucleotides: TGTGCCTGGTTCGGAGGGTATGGCTACACCTTC.

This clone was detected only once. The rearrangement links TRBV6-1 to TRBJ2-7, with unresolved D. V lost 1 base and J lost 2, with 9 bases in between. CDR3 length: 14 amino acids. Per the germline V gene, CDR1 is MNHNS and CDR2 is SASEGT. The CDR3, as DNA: TGTGCCAGCAGTGAAGGTCAGATGACCTACGAGCAGTACTTC. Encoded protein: CASSEGQMTYEQYF.

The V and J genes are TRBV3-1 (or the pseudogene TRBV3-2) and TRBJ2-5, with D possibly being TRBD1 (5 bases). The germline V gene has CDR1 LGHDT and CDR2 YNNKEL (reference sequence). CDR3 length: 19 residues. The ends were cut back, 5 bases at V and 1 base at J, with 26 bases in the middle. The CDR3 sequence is CASSGRKALTARFQETQYF. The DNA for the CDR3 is TGTGCCAGCAGCGGGCGAAAGGCACTGACAGCCCGATTCCAAGAGACCCAGTACTTC.

CDR3 loop: CASSVGGSEAFF. The CDR3 DNA reads TGTGCCAGCAGCGTAGGAGGCAGTGAAGCTTTCTTT. The chain is built from TRBV9 and TRBJ1-1; D remains unclear. The germline CDR1 and CDR2 sequences are SGDLS and YYNGEE. The ends were cut back, 0 bases at V and 7 bases at J, with 7 bases in the middle. CDR3 length: 12 amino acids. The whole variable domain, remainder taken from reference TRBV9 and TRBJ1-1, is DSGVTQTPKHLITATGQRVTLRCSPRSGDLSVYWYQQSLDQGLQFLIQYYNGEERAKGNILERFSAQQFPDLHSELNLSSLELGDSALYFCASSVGGSEAFFGQGTRLTVV.

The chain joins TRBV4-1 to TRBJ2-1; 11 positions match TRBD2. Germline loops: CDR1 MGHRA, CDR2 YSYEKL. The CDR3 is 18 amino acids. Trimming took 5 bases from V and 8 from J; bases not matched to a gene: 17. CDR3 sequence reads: CASSSRGRTSGSRDEQFF. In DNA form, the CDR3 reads TGCGCCAGCAGCAGTAGAGGCCGGACTAGCGGGTCTAGGGATGAGCAGTTCTTC.

The CDR3 protein is CASSSQTGDHNQPQHF. The CDR3 coding sequence is TGTGCCAGCAGCTCCCAGACAGGGGACCACAATCAGCCCCAGCATTTT. The chain uses TRBV7-3 and TRBJ1-5, with TRBD1 identical over 8 bases. Germline CDR1 reads SGHTA; CDR2 reads FQGTGA. This CDR3 contains 16 residues. J lost 3 bases, V lost 4 bases, and 8 bases had no gene match.